The entry that follows covers one T cell receptor beta chain sequence. The sample originates from a study of control samples from healthy donors and cancer patients. Only in-frame clones appear in the TCRdb table, and some are missing; sequencing was by immunoSEQ multiplex PCR. This table holds about 83,000 clones, around 92% found once. The germline V gene has CDR1 DFQATT and CDR2 SNEGSKA (reference sequence). V shed 3 bases and J shed 7 bases, with 15 bases lying between them. This CDR3 has 13 amino acids. This TCR came from a man aged 50-59 years in good health. The chain has TRBV20-1 and TRBJ1-1, with D uncertain. The sequencing input was blood. The CDR3 loop reads CSASTGYGSEAFF. CDR3 DNA sequence: TGCAGTGCTAGTACTGGGTACGGGAGTGAAGCTTTCTTT.